This is a list of T cell receptor beta chains from one sample in a study of cytomegalovirus exposure and HLA in healthy donors. The table came from immunoSEQ multiplex PCR; TCRdb's copy has only in-frame clones and leaves some out. Of about 280,000 clones in the sample, 70% to 90% were seen once. The sequencing input was PBMCs. The receptors originated from a woman between 18 and 29 years old in good health and CMV-seronegative. Both conserved end residues are part of each CDR3. Fields, in order: clone size, D gene, J gene, V gene, CDR3 protein, CDR3 DNA. D genes are given only for firm matches. Clone size is stated in some rows and not others, as once, few, many or a class when expanded.

>NA|NA|TRBJ1-2|TRBV18
CASSRQRQGGDYGYTF
TGTGCCAGCTCCCGTCAGAGGCAGGGTGGAGACTATGGCTACACCTTC
>NA|NA|TRBJ1-1|TRBV7-2
CASSFTAGNTEAFF
TGTGCCAGCAGCTTTACAGCCGGGAACACTGAAGCTTTCTTT
>NA|NA|TRBJ1-4|TRBV6-5
CASSYSWRSNEKLFF
TGTGCCAGCAGTTACTCGTGGCGGAGTAATGAAAAACTGTTTTTT
>NA|NA|TRBJ2-3|TRBV11-2
CASSIGSTDTQYF
TGTGCCAGCAGTATCGGGAGCACAGATACGCAGTATTTT
>NA|TRBD1|TRBJ1-5|TRBV11-2
CASSRGQGNQPQHF
TGTGCCAGCAGCCGGGGACAGGGAAATCAGCCCCAGCATTTT
>NA|TRBD2|TRBJ2-1|TRBV2
CASSAMPGGGEQFF
TGTGCCAGCAGCGCCATGCCCGGGGGGGGTGAGCAGTTCTTC
>NA|NA|TRBJ2-5|TRBV7-9
CASSAGQSQETQYF
TGTGCCAGCAGTGCTGGACAGTCCCAAGAGACCCAGTACTTC
>NA|NA|TRBJ2-1|TRBV25-1
CASSEGLGLPYNEQFF
TGTGCCAGCAGTGAAGGGCTGGGCCTCCCGTACAATGAGCAGTTCTTC
>NA|NA|TRBJ2-2|TRBV5-1
CASSLQLRTRGNTGELFF
TGCGCCAGCAGCCTACAACTCAGGACAAGGGGGAACACCGGGGAGCTGTTTTTT
>NA|TRBD2|TRBJ2-3|TRBV2
CASSELSGRNADTQYF
TGTGCCAGCAGTGAACTTAGCGGGAGGAACGCAGATACGCAGTATTTT
>NA|NA|TRBJ2-1|TRBV30
CAWSVQSSHFYNEQFF
TGTGCCTGGAGTGTACAGTCTAGCCACTTCTACAATGAGCAGTTCTTC
>few|NA|TRBJ1-6|TRBV28
CASSYQGRGSSYNSPLHF
TGTGCCAGCAGTTATCAAGGGAGGGGAAGCTCCTATAATTCACCCCTCCACTTT
>NA|TRBD2|TRBJ2-7|TRBV28
CASSLRPGLAGEKQYF
TGTGCCAGCAGTTTAAGACCGGGACTAGCGGGAGAGAAGCAGTACTTC
>NA|NA|TRBJ1-3|TRBV30
CAWRSTSSGNTIYF
TGTGCCTGGAGATCGACAAGCTCTGGAAACACCATATATTTT
>once|NA|TRBJ2-1|TRBV27
CAGSTVQDPNEQFF
TGTGCCGGCTCAACCGTCCAGGATCCCAATGAGCAGTTCTTC
>NA|NA|TRBJ1-1|TRBV5-1
CASSFQPGTPEAFF
TGCGCCAGCAGCTTCCAGCCCGGGACACCTGAAGCTTTCTTT
>NA|TRBD2|TRBJ2-5|TRBV6-5
CASSSGLGSETQYF
TGTGCCAGCAGTTCTGGACTAGGGTCTGAGACCCAGTACTTC
>NA|NA|TRBJ2-7|TRBV28
CASSSSYEQYF
TGTGCCAGCAGTTCATCCTACGAGCAGTACTTC
>few|NA|TRBJ1-2|TRBV10-3
CAISEMEDNYGYTF
TGTGCCATCAGTGAGATGGAGGATAACTATGGCTACACCTTC
>NA|TRBD1|TRBJ2-3|TRBV28
CASSLGDRGTDTQYF
TGTGCCAGCAGTTTAGGGGACAGGGGCACAGATACGCAGTATTTT
>NA|NA|TRBJ2-5|TRBV18
CASSPRPAKGWETQYF
TGTGCCAGCTCACCACGCCCGGCCAAGGGGTGGGAGACCCAGTACTTC
>NA|TRBD2|TRBJ2-1|TRBV7-2
CASSYRPSGTYNEQFF
TGTGCCAGCAGCTACAGACCTAGCGGGACCTACAATGAGCAGTTCTTC
>NA|TRBD1|TRBJ1-3|TRBV28
CASRVPPGGSGNTIYF
TGTGCCAGCAGAGTTCCTCCAGGGGGCTCTGGAAACACCATATATTTT
>NA|NA|TRBJ1-5|TRBV27
CASSFQGAKGPQHF
TGTGCCAGCAGTTTTCAAGGGGCCAAGGGGCCCCAGCATTTT
>few|TRBD1|TRBJ1-6|TRBV27
CASSWLFTGANSPLHF
TGTGCCAGCAGTTGGCTGTTCACAGGGGCCAATTCACCCCTCCACTTT
>NA|TRBD2|TRBJ2-3|TRBV9
CASSVAGGLADTQYF
TGTGCCAGCAGCGTAGCGGGAGGGCTTGCAGATACGCAGTATTTT